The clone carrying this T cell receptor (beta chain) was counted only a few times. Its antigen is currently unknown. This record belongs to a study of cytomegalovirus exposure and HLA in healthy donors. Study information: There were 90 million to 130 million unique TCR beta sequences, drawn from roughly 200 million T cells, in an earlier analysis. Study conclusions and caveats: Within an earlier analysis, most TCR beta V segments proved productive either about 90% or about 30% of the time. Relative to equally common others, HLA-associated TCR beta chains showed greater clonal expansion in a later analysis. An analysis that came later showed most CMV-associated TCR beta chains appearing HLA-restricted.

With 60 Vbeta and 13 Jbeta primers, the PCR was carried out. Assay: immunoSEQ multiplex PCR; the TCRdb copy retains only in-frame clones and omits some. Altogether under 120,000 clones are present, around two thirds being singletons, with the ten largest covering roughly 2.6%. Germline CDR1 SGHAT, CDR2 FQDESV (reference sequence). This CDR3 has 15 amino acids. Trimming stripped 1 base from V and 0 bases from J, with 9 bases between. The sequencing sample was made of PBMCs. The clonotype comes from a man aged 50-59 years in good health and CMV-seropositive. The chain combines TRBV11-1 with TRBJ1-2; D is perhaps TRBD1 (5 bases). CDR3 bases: TGTGCCAGCAGCTTAGGAACGGGGGCTAACTATGGCTACACCTTC. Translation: CASSLGTGANYGYTF. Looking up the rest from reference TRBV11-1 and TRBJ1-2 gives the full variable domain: EAEVAQSPRYKITEKSQAVAFWCDPISGHATLYWYRQILGQGPELLVQFQDESVVDDSQLPKDRFSAERLKGVDSTLKIQPAELGDSAMYLCASSLGTGANYGYTFGSGTRLTVV.